This T cell receptor (beta chain) was identified in a study of Graves' ophthalmopathy and Graves' hyperthyroidism. Study-wide background: Upon initial diagnosis and before any treatment, peripheral blood was collected. General study findings and limits: Blood also contained most of the expanded thyroid clonotypes above 0.001 frequency. In separating ophthalmopathy from stable hyperthyroidism, a 13-signature model achieved about 91% sensitivity and around 81% specificity.

Scientists amplified the TCR beta CDR3 regions from RNA transcripts. Second-round multiplex PCR followed a first-round RT-PCR using HTBI primers. TCRdb re-derived calls from the multiplex PCR reads in MiXCR, one entry per CDR3 protein. The sample yields approximately 700,000 distinct CDR3 sequences, 40% seen once. A duration under 3 months, NOSPECS ≥4, CAS ≥3 and moderate-to-severe activity characterized the donors with ophthalmopathy. The CDR3 is 16 residues long. Per the germline V gene, CDR1 is SGHTA and CDR2 is FQGTGA. In the case of this clonotype: Its antigen is still unknown. A junction end diverges from the germline sequence, so it may reflect a read error.

This chain joins TRBV7-3 and TRBJ2-2; TRBD1 aligns across 9 bases. The sequencing input was peripheral blood. The receptor comes from an adult man with Graves' ophthalmopathy. CDR3 amino acids: CASSSTGGIGTGELSF. The CDR3 coding sequence is TGTGCCAGCAGCTCGACAGGGGGTATCGGCACCGGGGAGCTGTCTTTT.